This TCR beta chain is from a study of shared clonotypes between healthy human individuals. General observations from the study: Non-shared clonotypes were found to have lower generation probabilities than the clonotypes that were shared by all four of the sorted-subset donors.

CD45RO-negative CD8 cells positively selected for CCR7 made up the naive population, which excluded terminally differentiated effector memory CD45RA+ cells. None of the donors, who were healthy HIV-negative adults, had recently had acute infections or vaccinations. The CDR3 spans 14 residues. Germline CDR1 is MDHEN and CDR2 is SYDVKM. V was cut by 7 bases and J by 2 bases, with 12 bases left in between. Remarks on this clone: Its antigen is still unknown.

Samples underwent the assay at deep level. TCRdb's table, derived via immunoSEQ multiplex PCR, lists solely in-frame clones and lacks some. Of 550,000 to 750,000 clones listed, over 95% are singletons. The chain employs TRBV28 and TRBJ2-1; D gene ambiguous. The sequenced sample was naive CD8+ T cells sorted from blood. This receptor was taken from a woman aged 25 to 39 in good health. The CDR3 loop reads CASNFKGTYNEQFF. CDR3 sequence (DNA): TGTGCCAGCAATTTTAAGGGAACCTACAATGAGCAGTTCTTC.